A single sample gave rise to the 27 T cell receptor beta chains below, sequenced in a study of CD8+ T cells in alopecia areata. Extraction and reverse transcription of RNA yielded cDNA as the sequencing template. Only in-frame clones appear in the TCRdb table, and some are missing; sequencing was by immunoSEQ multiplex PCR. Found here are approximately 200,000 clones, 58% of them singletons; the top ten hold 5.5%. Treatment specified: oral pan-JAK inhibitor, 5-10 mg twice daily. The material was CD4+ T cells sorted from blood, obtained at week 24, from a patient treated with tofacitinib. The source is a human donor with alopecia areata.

CDR3 protein: CAWSVRGLAGGPNNEQFF. The CDR3 DNA reads as TGTGCCTGGAGTGTACGGGGACTAGCGGGAGGGCCGAACAATGAGCAGTTCTTC. The chain joins TRBV30 to TRBJ2-1, with 16 bases aligning to TRBD2. Looked up from germline, CDR1 is GTSNPN and CDR2 is SVGIG (reference sequence). This CDR3 has 18 residues. V lost 0 bases and J lost 5; bases outside the gene matches: 7.

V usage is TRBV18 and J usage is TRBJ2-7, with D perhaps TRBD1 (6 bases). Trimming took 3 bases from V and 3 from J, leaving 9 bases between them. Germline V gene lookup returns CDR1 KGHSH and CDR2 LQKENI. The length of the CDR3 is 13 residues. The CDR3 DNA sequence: TGTGCCAGCTCACCCGGGACAAGCTACGAGCAGTACTTC. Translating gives CASSPGTSYEQYF.

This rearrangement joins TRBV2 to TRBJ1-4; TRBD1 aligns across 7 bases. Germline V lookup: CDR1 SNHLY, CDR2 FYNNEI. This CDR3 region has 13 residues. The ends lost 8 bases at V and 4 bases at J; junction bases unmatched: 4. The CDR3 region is CASRQGLNEKLFF. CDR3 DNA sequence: TGTGCCAGCCGACAGGGACTTAATGAAAAACTGTTTTTT.

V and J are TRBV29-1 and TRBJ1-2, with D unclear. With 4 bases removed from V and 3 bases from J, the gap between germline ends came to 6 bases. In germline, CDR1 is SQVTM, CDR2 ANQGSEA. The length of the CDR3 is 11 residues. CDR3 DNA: TGCAGCGTTGGTAGTGACTATGGCTACACCTTC. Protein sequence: CSVGSDYGYTF.

CDR3 in DNA: TGCAGCGCTGTGCAGGGGGCAGCCCGACCCTATGGCTACACCTTC. This encodes CSAVQGAARPYGYTF. The V gene is TRBV29-1, the J gene TRBJ1-2, with 8 bases identical to TRBD1. CDR3 length: 15 residues. V was pared by 7 bases and J by 4 bases, with 14 bases of the junction left unmatched. Germline V gives CDR1 SQVTM, CDR2 ANQGSEA.

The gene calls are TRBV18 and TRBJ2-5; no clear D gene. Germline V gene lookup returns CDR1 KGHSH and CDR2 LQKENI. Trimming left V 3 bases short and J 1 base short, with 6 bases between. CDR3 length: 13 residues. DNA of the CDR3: TGTGCCAGCTCACCTTACAGCCAAGAGACCCAGTACTTC. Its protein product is CASSPYSQETQYF.

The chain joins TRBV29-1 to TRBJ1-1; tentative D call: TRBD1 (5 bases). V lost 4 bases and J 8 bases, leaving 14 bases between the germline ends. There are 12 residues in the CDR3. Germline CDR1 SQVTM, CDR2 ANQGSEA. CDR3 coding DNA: TGCAGCGTTGTACCAACTCAGGGAGAAGCTTTCTTT. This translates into CSVVPTQGEAFF.

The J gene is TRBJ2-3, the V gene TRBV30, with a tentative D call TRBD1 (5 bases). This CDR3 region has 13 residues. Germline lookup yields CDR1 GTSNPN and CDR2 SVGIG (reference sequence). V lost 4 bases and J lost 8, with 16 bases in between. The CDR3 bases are TGTGCCTGGACCCCCCACGGGCAGGGTACGCAGTATTTT. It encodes CAWTPHGQGTQYF.

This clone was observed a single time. CDR3 DNA: TGTGCCAGCAGATATACAGGGAACACTGAAGCTTTCTTT. Translation gives CASRYTGNTEAFF. The chain couples TRBV7-2 to TRBJ1-1; possible D gene TRBD1, 5 bases. Looked up from germline, CDR1 is SGHTA and CDR2 is FQGNSA. V lost 6 bases, J lost 1 base, and 9 bases lay in between. This CDR3 contains 13 residues.

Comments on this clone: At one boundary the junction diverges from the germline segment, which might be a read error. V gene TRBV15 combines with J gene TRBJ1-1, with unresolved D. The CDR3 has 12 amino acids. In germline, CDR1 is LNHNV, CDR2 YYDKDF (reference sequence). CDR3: CATSRDGNEGFF. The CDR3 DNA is TGTGCCACCAGCAGAGATGGGAACGAAGGTTTCTTT.

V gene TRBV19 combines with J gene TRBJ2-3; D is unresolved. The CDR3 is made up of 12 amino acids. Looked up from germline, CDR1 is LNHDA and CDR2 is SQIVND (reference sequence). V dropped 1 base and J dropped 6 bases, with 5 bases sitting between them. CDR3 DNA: TGTGCCAGTAGTATAGGTAGGGATACGCAGTATTTT. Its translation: CASSIGRDTQYF.

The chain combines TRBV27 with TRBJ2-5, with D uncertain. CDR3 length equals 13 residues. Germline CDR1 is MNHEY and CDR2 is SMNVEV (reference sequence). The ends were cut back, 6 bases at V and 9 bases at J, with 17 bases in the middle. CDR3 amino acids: CASRRTHSAAQYF. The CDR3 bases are TGTGCCAGCAGAAGGACCCACTCGGCGGCCCAGTACTTC.

CDR3 residues: CASSLGTADTQYF. CDR3 bases: TGTGCCAGCAGCTTAGGGACTGCAGATACGCAGTATTTT. The V gene is TRBV7-6, the J gene TRBJ2-3; maybe TRBD2 (5 bases). CDR3 length: 13 amino acids. V was shortened by 1 base and J by 4 bases, with 6 bases between the two germline ends. Germline V lookup: CDR1 SGHVS, CDR2 FNYEAQ.

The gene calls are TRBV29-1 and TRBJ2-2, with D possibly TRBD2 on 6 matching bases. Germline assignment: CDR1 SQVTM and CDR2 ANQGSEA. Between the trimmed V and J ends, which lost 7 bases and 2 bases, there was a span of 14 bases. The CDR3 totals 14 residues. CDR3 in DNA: TGCAGCGGGAGCTCGGGGGATAACACCGGGGAGCTGTTTTTT. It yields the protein CSGSSGDNTGELFF.

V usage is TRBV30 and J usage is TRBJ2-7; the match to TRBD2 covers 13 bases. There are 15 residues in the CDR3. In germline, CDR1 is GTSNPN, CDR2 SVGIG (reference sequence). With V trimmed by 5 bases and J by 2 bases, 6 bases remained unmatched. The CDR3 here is CAWGAGTSGTYEQYF. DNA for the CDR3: TGTGCCTGGGGTGCCGGGACTAGCGGGACCTACGAGCAGTACTTC.

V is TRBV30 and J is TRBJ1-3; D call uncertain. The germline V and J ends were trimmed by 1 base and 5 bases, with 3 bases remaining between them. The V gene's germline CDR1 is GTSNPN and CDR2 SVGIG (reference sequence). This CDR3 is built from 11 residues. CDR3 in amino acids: CAWSARNTIYF. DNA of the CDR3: TGTGCCTGGAGTGCACGAAACACCATATATTTT.

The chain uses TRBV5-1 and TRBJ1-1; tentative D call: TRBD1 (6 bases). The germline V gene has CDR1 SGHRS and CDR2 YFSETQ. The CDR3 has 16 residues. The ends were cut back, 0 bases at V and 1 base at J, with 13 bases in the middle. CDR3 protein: CASSLVKQGPNTEAFF. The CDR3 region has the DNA TGCGCCAGCAGCTTGGTAAAACAGGGCCCGAACACTGAAGCTTTCTTT.

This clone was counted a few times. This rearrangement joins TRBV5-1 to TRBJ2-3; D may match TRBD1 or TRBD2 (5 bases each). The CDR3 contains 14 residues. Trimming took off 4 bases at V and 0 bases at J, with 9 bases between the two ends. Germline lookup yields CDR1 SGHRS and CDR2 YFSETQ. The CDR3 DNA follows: TGCGCCAGCAGCCGGGACCTAAGCACAGATACGCAGTATTTT. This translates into CASSRDLSTDTQYF. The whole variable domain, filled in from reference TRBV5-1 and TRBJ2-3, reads KAGVTQTPRYLIKTRGQQVTLSCSPISGHRSVSWYQQTPGQGLQFLFEYFSETQRNKGNFPGRFSGRQFSNSRSEMNVSTLELGDSALYLCASSRDLSTDTQYFGPGTRLTVL.

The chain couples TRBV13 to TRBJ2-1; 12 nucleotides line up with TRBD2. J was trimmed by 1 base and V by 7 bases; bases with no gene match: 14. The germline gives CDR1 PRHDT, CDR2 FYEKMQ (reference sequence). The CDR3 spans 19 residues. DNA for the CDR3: TGTGCCAGCACCCCTAGCGGGAGGGCCGAGGGTCAGTCCTACAATGAGCAGTTCTTC. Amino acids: CASTPSGRAEGQSYNEQFF.

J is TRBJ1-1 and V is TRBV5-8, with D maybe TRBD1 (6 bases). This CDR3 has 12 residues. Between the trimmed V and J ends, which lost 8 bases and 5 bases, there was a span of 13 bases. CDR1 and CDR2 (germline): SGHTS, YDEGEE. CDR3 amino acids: CASQTGRTEAFF. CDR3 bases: TGTGCCAGTCAAACAGGGAGAACTGAAGCTTTCTTT.

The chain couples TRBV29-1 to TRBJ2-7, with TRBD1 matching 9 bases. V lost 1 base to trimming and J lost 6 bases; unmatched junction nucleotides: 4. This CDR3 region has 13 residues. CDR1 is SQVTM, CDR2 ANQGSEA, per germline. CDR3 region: CSVEGTGVGEQYF. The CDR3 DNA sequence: TGCAGCGTTGAAGGGACAGGGGTGGGCGAGCAGTACTTC.

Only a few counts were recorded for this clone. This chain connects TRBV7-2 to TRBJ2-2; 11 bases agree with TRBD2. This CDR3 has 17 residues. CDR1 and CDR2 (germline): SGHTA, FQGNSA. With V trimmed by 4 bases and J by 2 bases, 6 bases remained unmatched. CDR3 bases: TGTGCCAGCAGCTCGCCACTAGCGGGGGCTAACACCGGGGAGCTGTTTTTT. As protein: CASSSPLAGANTGELFF. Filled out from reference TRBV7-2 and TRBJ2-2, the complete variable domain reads GAGVSQSPSNKVTEKGKDVELRCDPISGHTALYWYRQSLGQGLEFLIYFQGNSAPDKSGLPSDRFSAERTGGSVSTLTIQRTQQEDSAVYLCASSSPLAGANTGELFFGEGSRLTVL.

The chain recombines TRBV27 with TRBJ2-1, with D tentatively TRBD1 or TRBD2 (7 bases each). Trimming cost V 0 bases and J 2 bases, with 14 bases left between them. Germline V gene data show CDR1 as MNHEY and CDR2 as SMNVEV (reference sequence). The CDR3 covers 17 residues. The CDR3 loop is CASSLSRGGPAYNEQFF. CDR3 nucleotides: TGTGCCAGCAGTTTATCCAGGGGGGGCCCAGCCTACAATGAGCAGTTCTTC.

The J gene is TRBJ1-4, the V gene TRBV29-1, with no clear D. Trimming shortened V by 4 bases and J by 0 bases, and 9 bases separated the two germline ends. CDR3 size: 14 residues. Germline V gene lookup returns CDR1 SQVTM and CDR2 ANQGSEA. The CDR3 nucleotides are TGCAGCGTTGCCCTAGATGCAACTAATGAAAAACTGTTTTTT. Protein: CSVALDATNEKLFF.

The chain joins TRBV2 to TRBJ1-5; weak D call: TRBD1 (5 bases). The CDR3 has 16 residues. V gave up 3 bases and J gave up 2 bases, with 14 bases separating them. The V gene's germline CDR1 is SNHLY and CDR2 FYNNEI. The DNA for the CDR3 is TGTGCCAGCAGTGAGTTGGGGCTGGATGGCAATCAGCCCCAGCATTTT. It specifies CASSELGLDGNQPQHF.

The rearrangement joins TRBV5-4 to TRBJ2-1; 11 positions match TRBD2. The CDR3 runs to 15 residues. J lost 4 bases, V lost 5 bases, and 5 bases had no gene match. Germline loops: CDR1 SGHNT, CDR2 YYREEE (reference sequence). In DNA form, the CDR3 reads TGTGCCAGCAGTAACGGGACTAGCGGTTACAATGAGCAGTTCTTC. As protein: CASSNGTSGYNEQFF.

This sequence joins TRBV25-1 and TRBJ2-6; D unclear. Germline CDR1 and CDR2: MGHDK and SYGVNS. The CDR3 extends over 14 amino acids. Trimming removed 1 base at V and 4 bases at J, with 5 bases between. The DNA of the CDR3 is TGTGCCAGCAGTGAATGGACGGGGGCCAACGTCCTGACTTTC. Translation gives CASSEWTGANVLTF.